This T cell receptor beta chain was recorded in a study of blood T cell repertoires in COVID-19. At the level of the study: Researchers got acute and convalescent COVID-19 samples from the United States, Italy and Spain. Sources were T cells, B-cell-depleted T cells, or PBMCs; the material itself was cDNA or gDNA.

Study processing details: Researchers report that nucleated cell counts were estimated from reference gene primer amplification. The data were produced by immunoSEQ multiplex PCR, yet TCRdb's version contains in-frame clones alone and is incomplete. V and J calls and clone size come straight from that table; D and trimming were deduced from the DNA. The table lists under 75,000 clones, around four fifths of them singletons. The CDR3 loop spans 15 amino acids. In germline, CDR1 is SGHAT, CDR2 FQNNGV. The ends were cut back, 4 bases at V and 5 bases at J, with 17 bases in the middle. The sequence was obtained from a human donor in a cohort sampled during active COVID-19. J is TRBJ2-5 and V is TRBV11-2, with a tentative D call TRBD1 (7 bases). The sequenced material came from peripheral blood. The CDR3 DNA reads TGTGCCAGCAGCTCCCGAGGAGGGGGCGCGGAGACCCAGTACTTC. Protein product: CASSSRGGGAETQYF.